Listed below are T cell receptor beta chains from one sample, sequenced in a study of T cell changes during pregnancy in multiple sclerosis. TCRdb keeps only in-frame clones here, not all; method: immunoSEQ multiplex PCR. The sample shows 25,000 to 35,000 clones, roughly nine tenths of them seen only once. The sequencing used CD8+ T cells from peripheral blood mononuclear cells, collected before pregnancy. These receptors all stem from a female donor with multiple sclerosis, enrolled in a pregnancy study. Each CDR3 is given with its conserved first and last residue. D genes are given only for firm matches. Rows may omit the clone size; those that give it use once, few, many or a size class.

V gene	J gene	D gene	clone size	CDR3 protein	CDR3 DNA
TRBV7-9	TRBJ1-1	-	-	CASSLEHSLNTEAFF	TGTGCCAGCAGCTTAGAGCACAGCCTGAACACTGAAGCTTTCTTT
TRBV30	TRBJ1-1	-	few	CAWSALNTEAFF	TGTGCCTGGAGTGCTTTGAACACTGAAGCTTTCTTT
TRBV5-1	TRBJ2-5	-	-	CASSLGPFTQETQYF	TGCGCCAGCAGCTTGGGGCCTTTCACCCAGGAGACCCAGTACTTC
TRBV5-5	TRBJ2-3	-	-	CASSWGEGAARGTDTQYF	TGTGCCAGCAGCTGGGGTGAGGGAGCTGCTAGAGGCACAGATACGCAGTATTTT
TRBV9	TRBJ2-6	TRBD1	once	CASSFGGQGGPGANVLTF	TGTGCCAGCAGTTTTGGGGGACAGGGGGGGCCTGGGGCCAACGTCCTGACTTTC
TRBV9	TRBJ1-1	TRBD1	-	CASSPGQGAYMNTEAFF	TGTGCCAGCAGCCCGGGACAGGGGGCATATATGAACACTGAAGCTTTCTTT
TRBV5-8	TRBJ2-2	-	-	CASSLVSYTGELFF	TGTGCCAGCAGCTTGGTATCCTACACCGGGGAGCTGTTTTTT
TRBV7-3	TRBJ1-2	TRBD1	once	CASSPGTGGFGYTF	TGTGCCAGCAGCCCCGGGACAGGGGGCTTTGGCTACACCTTC
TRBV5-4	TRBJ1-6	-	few	CASSLAGGAASPLHF	TGTGCCAGCAGCTTGGCCGGTGGGGCTGCTTCACCCCTCCACTTT
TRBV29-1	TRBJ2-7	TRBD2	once	CSVGAPLAGGYYEQYF	TGCAGCGTTGGAGCCCCCCTAGCGGGGGGGTACTACGAGCAGTACTTC
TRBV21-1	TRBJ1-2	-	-	CASTPEGGYGYTF	TGTGCCAGCACCCCAGAGGGTGGCTATGGCTACACCTTC
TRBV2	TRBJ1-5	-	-	CASMIGQPDQPQHF	TGTGCCAGCATGATCGGACAGCCGGATCAGCCCCAGCATTTT
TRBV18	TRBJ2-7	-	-	CASSHRGGSPGEQYF	TGTGCCAGCTCACACCGAGGAGGGAGCCCGGGGGAGCAGTACTTC
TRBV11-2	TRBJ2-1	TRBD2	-	CASSFGLAVRDEQFF	TGTGCCAGCAGCTTTGGACTAGCCGTCCGGGATGAGCAGTTCTTC